A selection of T cell receptor beta chains follows, all from one sample in a study of blood T cell repertoires in COVID-19. Libraries were prepared by immunoSEQ multiplex PCR; TCRdb keeps only in-frame clonotypes and omits some of them. The data show 50,000 to 75,000 clones, with approximately 78% seen just once and 13% to 15% held by the top ten. The sequencing input was peripheral blood. The receptor set was obtained from a man between 60 and 75 years old with COVID-19, enrolled during active disease. The CDR3 runs from the conserved cysteine through the conserved F or W. The order of the fields is V gene, clone size, D gene, J gene, CDR3 length, CDR3 DNA, CDR3 protein. The D gene is left open where the match is weak. Clone size is given for some rows only: seen once, a few or many times, or a class if the clone is expanded.

TRBV3-1/TRBV3-2	many	TRBD2	TRBJ2-7	16	TGTGCCAGCAGCCAAGACAGACTAGCGGGGATTCGAGAGCAGTACTTC	CASSQDRLAGIREQYF
TRBV4-2	-	-	TRBJ2-3	17	TGTGCCAGCAGCTCTGGGGACAAACCGACCGACGCAGATACGCAGTATTTT	CASSSGDKPTDADTQYF
TRBV5-4	-	-	TRBJ2-3	14	TGTGCCAGCAGCCCTGAGAGGGGCACAGATACGCAGTATTTT	CASSPERGTDTQYF
TRBV7-3	-	-	TRBJ2-3	15	TGTGCCAGCAGCAAGGGAGCGCTTAACACAGATACGCAGTATTTT	CASSKGALNTDTQYF
TRBV5-1	-	-	TRBJ1-1	14	TGCGCCAGCAGCTTGGGTCAGGTAGGCACTGAAGCTTTCTTT	CASSLGQVGTEAFF
TRBV7-3	-	-	TRBJ2-1	13	TGTGCCAGCAGCTCCTCTTCGCGGAATGAGCAGTTCTTC	CASSSSSRNEQFF
TRBV29-1	-	-	TRBJ1-4	13	TGCAGCGTGGGGGCTGGACAGACTGAAAAACTGTTTTTT	CSVGAGQTEKLFF
TRBV5-6	-	-	TRBJ2-1	14	TGTGCCAGCAGGCCCTGGCGGGAAGACAATGAGCAGTTCTTC	CASRPWREDNEQFF
TRBV7-3	-	-	TRBJ2-2	17	TGTGCCAGCAGCTTAGGAGGGTCTTCAGGGGGCACCGGGGAGCTGTTTTTT	CASSLGGSSGGTGELFF
TRBV24-1	few	TRBD2	TRBJ2-1	12	TGTGCCACCGGGACTAGTTACAATGAGCAGTTCTTC	CATGTSYNEQFF
TRBV5-1	few	TRBD1	TRBJ1-6	13	TGCGCCAGCAGCTACGGGACAGATTCACCCCTCCACTTT	CASSYGTDSPLHF
TRBV18	once	-	TRBJ1-3	16	TGTGCCAGCTCACCACCGAACACATTCTCTGGAAACACCATATATTTT	CASSPPNTFSGNTIYF
TRBV2	-	TRBD2	TRBJ2-2	14	TGTGCCAGCAGGGAGCGGGGGGGGACCGGGGAGCTGTTTTTT	CASRERGGTGELFF
TRBV5-1	once	-	TRBJ2-6	14	TGCGCCTCCAACACAGGCTCTGGGGCCAACGTCCTGACTTTC	CASNTGSGANVLTF
TRBV2	medium-sized	-	TRBJ1-2	14	TGTGCCAGCAGACCCGTAGACACTGACTATGGCTACACCTTC	CASRPVDTDYGYTF
TRBV3-1/TRBV3-2	once	TRBD2	TRBJ2-5	15	TGTGCCAGCAGCCTCCAAAGAAGGCTAGCGGGGGCCCCCTACTTC	CASSLQRRLAGAPYF
TRBV2	-	TRBD2	TRBJ2-3	13	TGTGCCGGGTCTAGCGGGGGGGCGGATACGCAGTATTTT	CAGSSGGADTQYF
TRBV12-5	-	TRBD1	TRBJ2-1	12	TGTGCTAGTGGTCGGGACAGTCCCCAGCAGTTCTTC	CASGRDSPQQFF
TRBV6-6	-	-	TRBJ2-7	12	TGTGCCAGCGGGCAGGGATCTCGGGAGCAGTACTTC	CASGQGSREQYF
TRBV28	-	-	TRBJ1-1	12	TGTGCCAGCAGTTTCCCAGGGCGAGAGGCTTTCTTT	CASSFPGREAFF
TRBV5-1	-	TRBD2	TRBJ2-1	15	TGCGCCAGCAGCTTTCAACTAGCGGGGGGGATTGAGCAGTTCTTC	CASSFQLAGGIEQFF
TRBV30	few	-	TRBJ1-4	13	TGTGCCCGCAACGACTTACTTAATGAAAAACTGTTTTTT	CARNDLLNEKLFF
TRBV5-1	-	-	TRBJ2-5	14	TGCGCCAGCAGCGCCGGTTCGGCTAGGGAGACCCAGTACTTC	CASSAGSARETQYF
TRBV7-9	-	-	TRBJ2-2	13	TGTGCCAGCAGCTTACGGCGGAACGGGGAGCTGTTTTTT	CASSLRRNGELFF
TRBV4-1	few	-	TRBJ1-2	15	TGCGCCAGCAGCCAAGACGCGTCCGGAGGCTATGGCTACACCTTC	CASSQDASGGYGYTF
TRBV6-5	-	-	TRBJ1-2	11	TGTGCCAGCAGCTCGAGCGGCGGCTACACCTTC	CASSSSGGYTF
TRBV5-1	-	TRBD1	TRBJ2-4	15	TGCGCCAGCAGCTCGCAGACAGGGGCGGGAAACATTCAGTACTTC	CASSSQTGAGNIQYF
TRBV6-5	-	TRBD1	TRBJ2-5	15	TGTGCCAGCACCTTAGGACAGGGGGGGATCGGGACCCAGTACTTC	CASTLGQGGIGTQYF
TRBV5-4	few	TRBD1	TRBJ1-2	14	TGTGCCAGCAGCTTTGGTACAGGGGACTATGGCTACACCTTC	CASSFGTGDYGYTF
TRBV6-4	few	TRBD1	TRBJ2-7	15	TGTGCCAGCAGTCCCACCGGGACAGGGTTGGACGAGCAGTACTTC	CASSPTGTGLDEQYF
TRBV28	-	-	TRBJ2-1	16	TGTGCCAGCAGTTTTCTCGGCGGGCACTCCTACAATGAGCAGTTCTTC	CASSFLGGHSYNEQFF
TRBV6-5	-	-	TRBJ2-5	13	TGTGCCAGCAGTTATGGCAACCAAGAGACCCAGTACTTC	CASSYGNQETQYF
TRBV13	once	TRBD2	TRBJ2-5	15	TGTGCCAGCAGCCGGTGGGGGGGGACTCAAGAGACCCAGTACTTC	CASSRWGGTQETQYF
TRBV18	-	-	TRBJ2-7	14	TGTGCCAGCTCACACGGGACTGTAGCCTACGAGCAGTACTTC	CASSHGTVAYEQYF
TRBV11-3	-	TRBD1	TRBJ1-6	13	TGTGCCAGCAGCTCAACAGGGGAATCACCCCTCCACTTT	CASSSTGESPLHF
TRBV19	few	TRBD2	TRBJ2-1	16	TGTGCCAGTAGCCACAAATCACTAGCGGGAGACAATGAGCAGTTCTTC	CASSHKSLAGDNEQFF
TRBV11-3	-	-	TRBJ1-1	13	TGTGCCAGCAGCTTAGATACGAGGACTGAAGCTTTCTTT	CASSLDTRTEAFF
TRBV14	once	-	TRBJ2-4	13	TGTGCCAGCAGCCAAGTGCGCGGTCTAGTTTTGAACTTC	CASSQVRGLVLNF
TRBV7-6	-	-	TRBJ1-3	16	TGTGCCAGCAGCCCCCCTATGACAAATCCTGGAAACACCATATATTTT	CASSPPMTNPGNTIYF
TRBV19	-	-	TRBJ2-3	14	TGTGCCAGTAGTGCTACAGGTTTGACAGATACGCAGTATTTT	CASSATGLTDTQYF
TRBV10-3	-	-	TRBJ2-3	15	TGTGCCATCAGGAGGGCGGACCCTAGCACAGATACGCAGTATTTT	CAIRRADPSTDTQYF
TRBV5-1	-	-	TRBJ2-1	13	TGCGCCAGCAGCTTGGGAGTAGACAATGAGCAGTTCTTC	CASSLGVDNEQFF
TRBV29-1	-	-	TRBJ1-4	12	TGCAGCGTTGACGGGGGAGATGAAAAACTGTTTTTT	CSVDGGDEKLFF
TRBV7-2	few	TRBD1	TRBJ2-3	15	TGTGCCAGCAGCCCCCGGGACAGGGACAGAGATACGCAGTATTTT	CASSPRDRDRDTQYF
TRBV11-3	-	-	TRBJ2-7	14	TGTGCCAGCAGCTTAGTCTCTAGCTTCTACGAGCAGTACTTC	CASSLVSSFYEQYF
TRBV4-1	-	-	TRBJ2-3	15	TGCGCCAGCAGCCAAGCCGCAGGGCTACAAGATACGCAGTATTTT	CASSQAAGLQDTQYF
TRBV19	-	TRBD2	TRBJ2-7	16	TGTGCCAGTAGTACGGGACTAGCGGGAGGGGACTACGAGCAGTACTTC	CASSTGLAGGDYEQYF
TRBV5-4	-	-	TRBJ1-6	15	TGTGCCAGCAGCCCCGACGAGGGTCGGGATTCACCCCTCCACTTT	CASSPDEGRDSPLHF
TRBV27	-	-	TRBJ1-2	11	TGTGCCAGCAAAGACCTGGGCGGCTACACCTTC	CASKDLGGYTF
TRBV20-1	-	-	TRBJ2-7	11	TGCAGTGCTAGACACATATACGAGCAGTACTTC	CSARHIYEQYF
TRBV19	-	TRBD2	TRBJ2-7	18	TGTGCCAGTAGTATGGCGGGTGCGGGAGTGCGCTTATCCTACGAGCAGTACTTC	CASSMAGAGVRLSYEQYF
TRBV7-3	-	-	TRBJ2-3	12	TGTGCCAGCAGTCAAGGGGCAGATACGCAGTATTTT	CASSQGADTQYF
TRBV6-6	-	TRBD1	TRBJ2-7	13	TGTGCCAGCAGATGGGGACAGGACTACGAGCAGTACTTC	CASRWGQDYEQYF
TRBV10-3	-	-	TRBJ2-1	12	TGTGCCATCGTCTCGGGCGGGAATGAGCAGTTCTTC	CAIVSGGNEQFF
TRBV15	-	-	TRBJ2-1	14	TGTGCCACCAGCAGAGAGGCCTCCTACAATGAGCAGTTCTTC	CATSREASYNEQFF
TRBV18	-	TRBD1	TRBJ1-6	20	TGTGCCAGCTCGCAATACTCTGTGACAGGGCAAAGCTCCTATAATTCACCCCTCCACTTT	CASSQYSVTGQSSYNSPLHF
TRBV10-1	-	TRBD1	TRBJ2-7	16	TGCGCCAGCAGCAAGAATTTGGGGACAGGGGAGGCCGAGCAGTACTTC	CASSKNLGTGEAEQYF